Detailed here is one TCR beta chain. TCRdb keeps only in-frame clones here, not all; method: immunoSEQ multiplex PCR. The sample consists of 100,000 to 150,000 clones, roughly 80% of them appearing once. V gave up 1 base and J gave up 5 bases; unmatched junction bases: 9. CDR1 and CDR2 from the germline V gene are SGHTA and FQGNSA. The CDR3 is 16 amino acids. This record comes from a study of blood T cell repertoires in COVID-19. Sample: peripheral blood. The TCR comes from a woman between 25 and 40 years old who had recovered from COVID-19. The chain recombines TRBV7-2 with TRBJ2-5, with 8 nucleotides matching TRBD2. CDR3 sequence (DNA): TGTGCCAGCAGCTTAGGGATAGCGGGGAGATCGGAGACCCAGTACTTC. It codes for CASSLGIAGRSETQYF.